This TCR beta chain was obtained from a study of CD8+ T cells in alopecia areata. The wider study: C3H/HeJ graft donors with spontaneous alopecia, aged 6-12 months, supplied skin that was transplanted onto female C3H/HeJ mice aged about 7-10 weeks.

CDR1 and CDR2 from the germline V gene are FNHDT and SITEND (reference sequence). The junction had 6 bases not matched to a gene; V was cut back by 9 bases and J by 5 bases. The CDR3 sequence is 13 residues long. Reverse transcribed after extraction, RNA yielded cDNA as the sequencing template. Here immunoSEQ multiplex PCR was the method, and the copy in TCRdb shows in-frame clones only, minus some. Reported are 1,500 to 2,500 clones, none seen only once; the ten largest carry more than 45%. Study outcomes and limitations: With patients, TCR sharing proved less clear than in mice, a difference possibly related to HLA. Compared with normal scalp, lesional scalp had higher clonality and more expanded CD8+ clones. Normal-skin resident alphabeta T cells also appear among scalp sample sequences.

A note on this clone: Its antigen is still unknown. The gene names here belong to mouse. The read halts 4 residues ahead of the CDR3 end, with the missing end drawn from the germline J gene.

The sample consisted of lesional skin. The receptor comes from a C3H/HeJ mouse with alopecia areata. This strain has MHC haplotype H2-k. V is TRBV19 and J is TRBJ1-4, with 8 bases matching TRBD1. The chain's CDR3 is CATRTGRNERLFF. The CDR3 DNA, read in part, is TGTGCCACGAGGACAGGGAGGAACGAA.